The clone carrying this TCR beta chain was detected a few times. The antigen remains unidentified. This PCR relied on a set of 60 Vbeta primers and 13 Jbeta primers. Here immunoSEQ multiplex PCR was the method, and the copy in TCRdb shows in-frame clones only, minus some. The sample comprises fewer than 150,000 clones, around 69% of which are singletons, and just under 8.5% rests with the top ten. The CDR3 extends over 15 amino acids. Trimming removed 2 bases at V and 8 bases at J, with 18 bases between. The germline V gene encodes CDR1 MGHRA and CDR2 YSYEKL. These data come from a study of cytomegalovirus exposure and HLA in healthy donors. General observations from the study: Highly shared variants forming one cluster were likely a sequencing artifact. In a later analysis, at a false discovery rate of 0.05, fewer than 20,000 TCR beta sequences were associated with HLA alleles.

The genes are TRBV4-1 and TRBJ1-2; tentatively, D is TRBD1 (6 bases). The sequence was obtained from a woman between 40 and 55 years old in good health and CMV-seropositive. The material sequenced was PBMCs. CDR3 sequence: CASSQTKDSMEGYTF. The CDR3 DNA follows: TGCGCCAGCAGCCAAACAAAGGACAGTATGGAAGGCTACACCTTC.